Listed here are 28 T cell receptor beta chains from one sample, sequenced in a study of CD8+ T cells in alopecia areata. RNA, once extracted, was reverse transcribed into cDNA for use as the sequencing template. Sequencing was performed with immunoSEQ multiplex PCR; in TCRdb, only in-frame clones are kept and a portion is missing. This table holds 150,000 to 200,000 clones, roughly 65% found once. Sequences were derived from CD4+ T cells sorted from blood, sampled at week 0. The receptors stem from a human donor with alopecia areata.

V and J are TRBV10-3 and TRBJ2-5, with D perhaps matching TRBD1 (6 bases). The CDR3 sequence is 13 residues long. From germline, CDR1 is ENHRY and CDR2 SYGVKD. With 4 bases removed from V and 3 bases from J, the gap between germline ends came to 9 bases. CDR3 in DNA: TGTGCCATCAGTGCGTACAGGGAAGAGACCCAGTACTTC. Protein sequence: CAISAYREETQYF.

The CDR3 coding sequence is TGTGCCAGCAGCTCCGGTGGAGGGAGCTCTGGGGCCAACGTCCTGACTTTC. Protein sequence: CASSSGGGSSGANVLTF. V gene TRBV7-9 combines with J gene TRBJ2-6, with a tentative D call TRBD2 (6 bases). V was shortened by 4 bases and J by 0 bases, with 13 bases between the two germline ends. Germline V gene lookup returns CDR1 SEHNR and CDR2 FQNEAQ (reference sequence). This CDR3 is 17 amino acids long.

CDR3 coding DNA: TGCAGCGGGACAGAACGGGGAGGCGAAAAACTGTTTTTT. This encodes CSGTERGGEKLFF. This chain joins TRBV29-1 and TRBJ1-4, with a weak D call TRBD1 (6 bases). The germline gives CDR1 SQVTM, CDR2 ANQGSEA. V lost 7 bases, J lost 8 bases, and 17 bases lay in between. The CDR3 spans 13 residues.

The V call is TRBV9, the J call TRBJ1-1, with D unresolved. Germline values: CDR1 SGDLS, CDR2 YYNGEE. Trimming left V 0 bases short and J 1 base short, with 7 bases between. The CDR3 runs to 14 residues. CDR3 loop: CASSVGQPNTEAFF. CDR3 DNA sequence: TGTGCCAGCAGCGTAGGTCAGCCGAACACTGAAGCTTTCTTT.

This clone appeared a single time. The CDR3 is CARQGYYGYTF. The DNA of the CDR3 is TGTGCCAGACAGGGATACTATGGCTACACCTTC. The J gene is TRBJ1-2, the V gene TRBV2; D may be TRBD1 (6 bases). CDR1 and CDR2 (germline): SNHLY, FYNNEI. The V end lost 9 bases, the J end lost 3 bases, and 8 bases lay between the germline ends. This CDR3 has 11 residues.

This clone was seen more than once but under ten times. The same CDR3 also results from other DNA sequences found in this sample. The chain joins TRBV11-2 to TRBJ2-3; D is unclear. The CDR3 is 13 residues long. Germline V gene data show CDR1 as SGHAT and CDR2 as FQNNGV. With 5 bases removed from V and 4 bases from J, the gap between germline ends came to 10 bases. DNA for the CDR3: TGTGCCAGCAGCCTTACGGTGGCAGATACGCAGTATTTT. This encodes CASSLTVADTQYF.

The rearrangement links TRBV29-1 to TRBJ2-3; D perhaps matches TRBD2 (5 bases). This CDR3 spans 12 amino acids. V lost 5 bases, J lost 1 base, and 7 bases lay in between. Per germline, CDR1 SQVTM and CDR2 ANQGSEA. The CDR3 bases are TGCAGCGTTCCCGGGGGCACAGATACGCAGTATTTT. Its protein product is CSVPGGTDTQYF.

This clone came up once. In DNA form, the CDR3 reads TGTGCCAGCAGCTTATTTGGCGGGGGCTCCTACGAGCAGTACTTC. Its translation is CASSLFGGGSYEQYF. The chain recombines TRBV13 with TRBJ2-7; 7 nucleotides match TRBD2. V lost 2 bases and J lost 0; bases outside the gene matches: 4. Germline lookup yields CDR1 PRHDT and CDR2 FYEKMQ (reference sequence). The CDR3 covers 15 residues. Variable domain in full (rest from reference TRBV13 and TRBJ2-7): AAGVIQSPRHLIKEKRETATLKCYPIPRHDTVYWYQQGPGQDPQFLISFYEKMQSDKGSIPDRFSAQQFSDYHSELNMSSLELGDSALYFCASSLFGGGSYEQYFGPGTRLTVT.

The chain combines TRBV19 with TRBJ1-5; no definite D call. The germline V gene encodes CDR1 LNHDA and CDR2 SQIVND (reference sequence). Trimming shortened V by 10 bases and J by 0 bases, and 13 bases separated the two germline ends. CDR3 size: 14 residues. CDR3 protein: CATRRVHSNQPQHF. CDR3 DNA: TGTGCCACCCGTCGAGTCCATAGCAATCAGCCCCAGCATTTT.

The CDR3 DNA reads TGCAGCGTTACCACAAACGACGGGAATCAGCCCCAGCATTTT. This encodes CSVTTNDGNQPQHF. The chain couples TRBV29-1 to TRBJ1-5, with unresolved D. V was cut by 5 bases and J by 4 bases, with 15 bases left in between. Germline CDR1 and CDR2: SQVTM and ANQGSEA. This CDR3 has 14 residues. Using reference TRBV29-1 and TRBJ1-5 for the parts outside the CDR3, the full variable domain is SAVISQKPSRDICQRGTSLTIQCQVDSQVTMMFWYRQQPGQSLTLIATANQGSEATYESGFVIDKFPISRPNLTFSTLTVSNMSPEDSSIYLCSVTTNDGNQPQHFGDGTRLSIL.

The chain combines TRBV18 with TRBJ2-1, with D unresolved. CDR1 KGHSH and CDR2 LQKENI come from the germline V gene. V gave up 3 bases and J gave up 5 bases, with 8 bases separating them. The CDR3 contains 13 residues. CDR3 coding DNA: TGTGCCAGCTCACCGGGCATTAACAATGAGCAGTTCTTC. It codes for CASSPGINNEQFF.

The V call is TRBV29-1, the J call TRBJ1-2; possible D gene TRBD1, 6 bases. The CDR3 is 12 residues long. Germline V gene sequence: CDR1 SQVTM, CDR2 ANQGSEA. Deletions cut 6 bases from V and 7 bases from J, with 15 bases between. CDR3 bases: TGCAGCGTGATTCGGGGGGCTGGTGGCTACACCTTC. Its translation: CSVIRGAGGYTF. Supplemented by reference TRBV29-1 and TRBJ1-2, the full variable domain reads SAVISQKPSRDICQRGTSLTIQCQVDSQVTMMFWYRQQPGQSLTLIATANQGSEATYESGFVIDKFPISRPNLTFSTLTVSNMSPEDSSIYLCSVIRGAGGYTFGSGTRLTVV.

The chain is built from TRBV29-1 and TRBJ2-7; 7 bases line up with TRBD1. V lost 6 bases to trimming and J lost 3 bases; unmatched junction nucleotides: 8. Germline CDR1 reads SQVTM; CDR2 reads ANQGSEA. The CDR3 is 13 amino acids. CDR3 amino acids: CSVRQGNVYEQYF. CDR3 bases: TGCAGCGTAAGACAGGGTAATGTCTACGAGCAGTACTTC.

The CDR3 DNA reads TGTGCCAGCAGCTTAGGGTCTACCCCAGGGTACGAGCAGTACTTC. Translated: CASSLGSTPGYEQYF. J is TRBJ2-7 and V is TRBV7-2; a weak D match, TRBD1 (5 bases). The ends were cut back, 1 base at V and 4 bases at J, with 14 bases in the middle. Germline CDR1 and CDR2: SGHTA and FQGNSA. The CDR3 has 15 amino acids.

The rearrangement uses TRBV4-2 and TRBJ2-6; D not certain. Germline V gene data show CDR1 as LGHNA and CDR2 as YNFKEQ. The CDR3 contains 15 residues. The ends were cut back, 4 bases at V and 5 bases at J, with 12 bases in the middle. CDR3 sequence: CASSPQWVRANVLTF. The CDR3 nucleotides are TGTGCCAGCAGCCCCCAGTGGGTGAGGGCCAACGTCCTGACTTTC.

The genes are TRBV5-1 and TRBJ2-3, with D uncertain. Germline loops: CDR1 SGHRS, CDR2 YFSETQ. This CDR3 has 13 residues. V lost 0 bases and J 4 bases, leaving 6 bases between the germline ends. As DNA, the CDR3 is TGCGCCAGCAGCTTGGCCCGGGCAGATACGCAGTATTTT. Protein product: CASSLARADTQYF.

The chain employs TRBV5-1 and TRBJ2-5, with D possibly being TRBD1 or TRBD2 (6 bases each). Germline V gene data show CDR1 as SGHRS and CDR2 as YFSETQ. V lost 4 bases to trimming and J lost 1 base, with 17 bases between them. This CDR3 spans 16 amino acids. The CDR3 here is CASSTGAQTGQETQYF. The CDR3 DNA reads as TGCGCCAGCAGCACGGGGGCTCAGACAGGCCAAGAGACCCAGTACTTC.

This clone occurred once. The J gene is TRBJ2-3, the V gene TRBV6-1; D is possibly TRBD1 (6 bases). CDR3 size: 15 residues. V was clipped by 5 bases and J by 3 bases, with 15 bases between them. CDR1 is MNHNS and CDR2 is SASEGT in the germline V gene. CDR3 nucleotide sequence: TGTGCCAGCAGTTTACAGGGTGCCCGGACAGATACGCAGTATTTT. It specifies CASSLQGARTDTQYF.

V gene TRBV6-5 combines with J gene TRBJ1-1; D ambiguous. The germline gives CDR1 MNHEY, CDR2 SVGAGI. This CDR3 region has 16 residues. V was trimmed by 0 bases and J by 1 base, leaving 12 bases between them. The CDR3 coding sequence is TGTGCCAGCAGTTACTCGTCCGTTGAGGAGAACACTGAAGCTTTCTTT. This encodes CASSYSSVEENTEAFF.

The chain is built from TRBV29-1 and TRBJ2-5; D may be TRBD1 (6 bases). CDR1 is SQVTM, CDR2 ANQGSEA, per germline. This CDR3 spans 12 amino acids. With 1 base removed from V and 3 bases from J, the gap between germline ends came to 6 bases. The CDR3 loop reads CSVEGQEETQYF. The DNA of the CDR3 is TGCAGCGTTGAAGGACAGGAAGAGACCCAGTACTTC.

The J gene is TRBJ1-2, the V gene TRBV10-2; tentatively, D is TRBD1 (5 bases). This CDR3 is built from 14 residues. Germline V gives CDR1 WSHSY, CDR2 SAAADI. V was clipped by 3 bases and J by 4 bases, with 12 bases between them. In nucleotides, the CDR3 is TGCGCCAGCAGTGATTCAGGGAGAGGCTATGGCTACACCTTC. Translating it yields CASSDSGRGYGYTF.

This rearrangement joins TRBV30 to TRBJ1-2; D unclear. The V end lost 3 bases, the J end lost 4 bases, and 9 bases lay between the germline ends. There are 12 residues in the CDR3. The germline CDR1 and CDR2 sequences are GTSNPN and SVGIG (reference sequence). The CDR3 DNA reads TGTGCCTGGAGGCCAGGCAGCTATGGCTACACCTTC. Amino acids: CAWRPGSYGYTF.

The genes are TRBV10-2 and TRBJ1-2; 11 positions match TRBD1. The CDR3 length is 13 residues. Germline CDR1 and CDR2: WSHSY and SAAADI. V gave up 6 bases and J gave up 7 bases; unmatched junction bases: 4. The CDR3 nucleotides read TGCGCCAGCAGAGGACAGGGGGCGATTGGCTACACCTTC. It encodes CASRGQGAIGYTF.

The CDR3 DNA reads TGCAGCGCCATAGAACGTGGGGACATTCAGTACTTC. Protein product: CSAIERGDIQYF. The genes are TRBV29-1 and TRBJ2-4; no clear D. This CDR3 has 12 amino acids. Germline CDR1 reads SQVTM; CDR2 reads ANQGSEA. V gave up 7 bases and J gave up 8 bases, with 15 bases separating them.

The gene calls are TRBV10-3 and TRBJ2-3; 10 nucleotides agree with TRBD2. This CDR3 comprises 15 residues. V shed 7 bases, J shed 2 bases, and the junction held 6 bases outside the gene matches. In germline, CDR1 is ENHRY, CDR2 SYGVKD. The CDR3 bases are TGTGCCATCAAGGAGCGGGGGGGTATCACAGATACGCAGTATTTT. Its translation: CAIKERGGITDTQYF.

The genes are TRBV29-1 and TRBJ2-2, with D unclear. Germline CDR1 SQVTM, CDR2 ANQGSEA. V shed 4 bases and J shed 7 bases, with 7 bases lying between them. This CDR3 spans 11 amino acids. The CDR3 coding sequence is TGCAGCGTTGCCGATAGCGGGGAGCTGTTTTTT. It is translated as CSVADSGELFF.

About this clone: Within the sample, other DNA sequences also encode this same CDR3. This chain connects TRBV29-1 to TRBJ1-5; a weak D match, TRBD1 (5 bases). CDR3 length: 11 amino acids. Trimming removed 6 bases from V and 5 bases from J, with 8 bases in between. Germline V gene lookup returns CDR1 SQVTM and CDR2 ANQGSEA. CDR3 nucleotide sequence: TGCAGCGTGGGGGGTGATCAGCCCCAGCATTTT. Translation: CSVGGDQPQHF.

The genes are TRBV15 and TRBJ2-6; D is possibly TRBD1 (6 bases). Per the germline V gene, CDR1 is LNHNV and CDR2 is YYDKDF (reference sequence). This CDR3 is 14 amino acids long. V was shortened by 6 bases and J by 1 base, with 7 bases between the two germline ends. CDR3 in DNA: TGTGCCACCAGACAGGGTTCTGGGGCCAACGTCCTGACTTTC. Its protein is CATRQGSGANVLTF. Full variable domain (rest looked up from reference TRBV15 and TRBJ2-6): DAMVIQNPRYQVTQFGKPVTLSCSQTLNHNVMYWYQQKSSQAPKLLFHYYDKDFNNEADTPDNFQSRRPNTSFCFLDIRSPGLGDTAMYLCATRQGSGANVLTFGAGSRLTVL.